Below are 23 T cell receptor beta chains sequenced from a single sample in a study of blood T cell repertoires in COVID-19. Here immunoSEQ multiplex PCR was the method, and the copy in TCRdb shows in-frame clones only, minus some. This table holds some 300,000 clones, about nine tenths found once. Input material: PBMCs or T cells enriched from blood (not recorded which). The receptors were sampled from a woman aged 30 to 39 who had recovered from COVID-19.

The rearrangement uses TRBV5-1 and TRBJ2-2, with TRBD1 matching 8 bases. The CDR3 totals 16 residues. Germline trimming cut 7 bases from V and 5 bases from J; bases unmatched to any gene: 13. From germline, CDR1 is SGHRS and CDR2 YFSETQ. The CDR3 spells CASGTDRVVRTGELFF. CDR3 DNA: TGCGCCAGCGGGACGGACAGGGTTGTTCGGACCGGGGAGCTGTTTTTT.

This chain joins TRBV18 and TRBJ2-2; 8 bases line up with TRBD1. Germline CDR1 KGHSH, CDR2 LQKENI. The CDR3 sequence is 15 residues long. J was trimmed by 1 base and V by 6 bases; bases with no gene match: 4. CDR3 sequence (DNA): TGTGCCAGCTCCCAAGGACAGGGGAACACCGGGGAGCTGTTTTTT. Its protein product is CASSQGQGNTGELFF.

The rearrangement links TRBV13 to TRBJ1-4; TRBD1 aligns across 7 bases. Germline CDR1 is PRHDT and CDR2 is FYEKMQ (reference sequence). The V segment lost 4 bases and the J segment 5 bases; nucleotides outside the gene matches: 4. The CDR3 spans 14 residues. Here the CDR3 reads CASSSGQRNEKLFF. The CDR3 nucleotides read TGTGCCAGCAGCTCGGGACAGCGAAATGAAAAACTGTTTTTT.

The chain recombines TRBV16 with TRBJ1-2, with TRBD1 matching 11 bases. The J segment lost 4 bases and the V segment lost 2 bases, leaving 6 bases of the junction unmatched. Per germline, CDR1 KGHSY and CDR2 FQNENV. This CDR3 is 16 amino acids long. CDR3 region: CASSQLRTGGIYGYTF. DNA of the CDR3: TGTGCCAGCAGCCAACTCCGGACAGGGGGCATCTATGGCTACACCTTC.

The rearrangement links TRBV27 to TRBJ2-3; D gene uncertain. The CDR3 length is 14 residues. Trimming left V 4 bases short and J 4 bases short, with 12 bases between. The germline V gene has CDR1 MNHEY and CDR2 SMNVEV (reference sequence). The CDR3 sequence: CASSSSIEPDTQYF. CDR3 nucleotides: TGTGCCAGCAGTTCCTCCATAGAGCCAGATACGCAGTATTTT.

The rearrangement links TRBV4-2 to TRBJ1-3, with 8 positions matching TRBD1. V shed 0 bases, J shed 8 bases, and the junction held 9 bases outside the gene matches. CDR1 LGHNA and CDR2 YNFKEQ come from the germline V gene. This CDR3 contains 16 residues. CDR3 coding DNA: TGTGCCAGCAGCCAAGATCAGGGGACAGGTGGGGACACCATATATTTT. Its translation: CASSQDQGTGGDTIYF.

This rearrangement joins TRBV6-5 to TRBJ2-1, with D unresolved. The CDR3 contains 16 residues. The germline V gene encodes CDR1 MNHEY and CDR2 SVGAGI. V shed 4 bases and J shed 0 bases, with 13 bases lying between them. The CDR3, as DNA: TGTGCCAGCAGTTCCCGCGGAGCGCCCTCCTACAATGAGCAGTTCTTC. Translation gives CASSSRGAPSYNEQFF.

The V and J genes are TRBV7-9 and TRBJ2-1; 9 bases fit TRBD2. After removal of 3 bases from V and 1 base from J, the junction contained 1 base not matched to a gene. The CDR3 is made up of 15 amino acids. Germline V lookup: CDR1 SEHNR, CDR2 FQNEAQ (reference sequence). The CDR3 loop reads CASSFLAGSYNEQFF. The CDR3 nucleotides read TGTGCCAGCAGCTTCCTAGCGGGGTCCTACAATGAGCAGTTCTTC.

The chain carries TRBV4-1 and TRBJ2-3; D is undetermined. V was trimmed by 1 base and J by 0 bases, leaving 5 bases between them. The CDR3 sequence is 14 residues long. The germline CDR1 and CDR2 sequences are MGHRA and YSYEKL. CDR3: CASSQGASTDTQYF. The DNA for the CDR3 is TGCGCCAGCAGCCAAGGTGCGAGCACAGATACGCAGTATTTT.

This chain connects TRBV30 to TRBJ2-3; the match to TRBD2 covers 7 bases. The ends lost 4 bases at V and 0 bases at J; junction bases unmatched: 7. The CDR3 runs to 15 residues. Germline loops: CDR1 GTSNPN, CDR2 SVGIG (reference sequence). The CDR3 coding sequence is TGTGCCTGGACACTAGCGCTTTCTAGCACAGATACGCAGTATTTT. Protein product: CAWTLALSSTDTQYF.

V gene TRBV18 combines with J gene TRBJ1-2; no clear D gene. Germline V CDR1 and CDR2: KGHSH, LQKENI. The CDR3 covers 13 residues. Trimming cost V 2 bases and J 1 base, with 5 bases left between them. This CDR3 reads CASSPSVNYGYTF. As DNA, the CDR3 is TGTGCCAGCTCACCATCTGTTAACTATGGCTACACCTTC.

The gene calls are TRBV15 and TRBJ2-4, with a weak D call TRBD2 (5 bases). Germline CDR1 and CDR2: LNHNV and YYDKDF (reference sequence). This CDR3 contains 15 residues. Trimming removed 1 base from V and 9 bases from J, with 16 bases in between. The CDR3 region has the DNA TGTGCCACCAGCAGAGTGTGGGAGCTGGAGTCCATTCAGTACTTC. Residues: CATSRVWELESIQYF.

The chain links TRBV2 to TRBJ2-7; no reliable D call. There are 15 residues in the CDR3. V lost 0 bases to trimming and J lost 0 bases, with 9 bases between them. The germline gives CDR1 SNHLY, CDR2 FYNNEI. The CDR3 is CASSEARSYSYEQYF. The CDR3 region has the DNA TGTGCCAGCAGTGAAGCGAGGTCTTACTCCTACGAGCAGTACTTC.

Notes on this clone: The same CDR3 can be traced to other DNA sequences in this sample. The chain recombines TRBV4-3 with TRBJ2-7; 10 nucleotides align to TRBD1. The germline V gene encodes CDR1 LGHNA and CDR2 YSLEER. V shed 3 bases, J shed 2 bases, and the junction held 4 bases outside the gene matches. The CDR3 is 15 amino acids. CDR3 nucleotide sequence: TGCGCCAGCAGCCATGCCGGGACAGGGGCCTACGAGCAGTACTTC. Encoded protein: CASSHAGTGAYEQYF.

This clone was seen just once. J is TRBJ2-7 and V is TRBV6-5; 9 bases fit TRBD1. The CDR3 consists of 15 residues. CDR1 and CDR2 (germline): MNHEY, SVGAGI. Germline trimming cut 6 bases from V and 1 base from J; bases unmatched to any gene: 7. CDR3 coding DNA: TGTGCCAGCAGCCGGGGACAGGGAAGATCCTACGAGCAGTACTTC. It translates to CASSRGQGRSYEQYF.

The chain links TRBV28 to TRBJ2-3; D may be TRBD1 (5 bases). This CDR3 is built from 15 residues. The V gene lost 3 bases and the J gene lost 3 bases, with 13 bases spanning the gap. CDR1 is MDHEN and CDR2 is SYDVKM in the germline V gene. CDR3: CASSLYQGRTDTQYF. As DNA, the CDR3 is TGTGCCAGCAGTTTGTACCAGGGTCGGACAGATACGCAGTATTTT.

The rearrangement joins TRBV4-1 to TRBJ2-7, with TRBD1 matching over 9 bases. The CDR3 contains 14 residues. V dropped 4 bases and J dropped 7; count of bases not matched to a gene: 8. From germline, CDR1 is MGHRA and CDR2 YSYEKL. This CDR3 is CASSLGQGLREQYF. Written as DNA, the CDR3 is TGCGCCAGCAGCCTGGGACAGGGTCTGAGGGAGCAGTACTTC.

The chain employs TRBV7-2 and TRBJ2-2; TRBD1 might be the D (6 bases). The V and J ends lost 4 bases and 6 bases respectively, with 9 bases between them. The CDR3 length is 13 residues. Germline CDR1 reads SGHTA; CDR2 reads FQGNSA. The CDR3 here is CASSSGDSGELFF. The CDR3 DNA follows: TGTGCCAGCAGCTCAGGGGATTCCGGGGAGCTGTTTTTT.

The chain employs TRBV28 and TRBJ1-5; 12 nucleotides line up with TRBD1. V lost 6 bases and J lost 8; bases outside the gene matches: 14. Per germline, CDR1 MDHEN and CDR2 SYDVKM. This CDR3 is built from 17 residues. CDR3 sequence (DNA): TGTGCCAGCAGCCGACCAATCCGGGACAGGGGGCAGAAGCCCCAGCATTTT. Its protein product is CASSRPIRDRGQKPQHF. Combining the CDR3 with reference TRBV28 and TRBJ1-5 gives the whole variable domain DVKVTQSSRYLVKRTGEKVFLECVQDMDHENMFWYRQDPGLGLRLIYFSYDVKMKEKGDIPEGYSVSREKKERFSLILESASTNQTSMYLCASSRPIRDRGQKPQHFGDGTRLSIL.

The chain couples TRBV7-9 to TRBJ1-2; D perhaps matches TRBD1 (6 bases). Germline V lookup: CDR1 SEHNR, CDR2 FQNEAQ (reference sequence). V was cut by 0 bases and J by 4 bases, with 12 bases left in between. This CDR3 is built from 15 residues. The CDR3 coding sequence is TGTGCCAGCAGCTTAGCCCGAGACAGGACCTATGGCTACACCTTC. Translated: CASSLARDRTYGYTF.

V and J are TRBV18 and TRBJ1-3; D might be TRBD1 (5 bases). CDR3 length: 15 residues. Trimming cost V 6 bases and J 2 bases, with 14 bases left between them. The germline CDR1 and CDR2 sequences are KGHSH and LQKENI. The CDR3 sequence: CASSQLGGAGNTIYF. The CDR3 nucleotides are TGTGCCAGCTCTCAACTGGGGGGAGCTGGAAACACCATATATTTT.

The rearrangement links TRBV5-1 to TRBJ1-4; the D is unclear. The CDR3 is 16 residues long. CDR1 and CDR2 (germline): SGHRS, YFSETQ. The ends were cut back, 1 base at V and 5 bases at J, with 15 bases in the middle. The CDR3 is CASSLSPTLRNEKLFF. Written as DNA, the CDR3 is TGCGCCAGCAGCTTGTCGCCAACACTACGAAATGAAAAACTGTTTTTT. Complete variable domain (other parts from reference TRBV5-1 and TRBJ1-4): KAGVTQTPRYLIKTRGQQVTLSCSPISGHRSVSWYQQTPGQGLQFLFEYFSETQRNKGNFPGRFSGRQFSNSRSEMNVSTLELGDSALYLCASSLSPTLRNEKLFFGSGTQLSVL.

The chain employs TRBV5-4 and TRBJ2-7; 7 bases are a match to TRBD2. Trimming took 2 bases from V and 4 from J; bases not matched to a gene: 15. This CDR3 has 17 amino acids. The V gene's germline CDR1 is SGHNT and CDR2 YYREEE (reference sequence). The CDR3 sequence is CASSFTGGGNQKYEQYF. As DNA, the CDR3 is TGTGCCAGCAGCTTCACGGGGGGAGGTAACCAAAAGTACGAGCAGTACTTC.